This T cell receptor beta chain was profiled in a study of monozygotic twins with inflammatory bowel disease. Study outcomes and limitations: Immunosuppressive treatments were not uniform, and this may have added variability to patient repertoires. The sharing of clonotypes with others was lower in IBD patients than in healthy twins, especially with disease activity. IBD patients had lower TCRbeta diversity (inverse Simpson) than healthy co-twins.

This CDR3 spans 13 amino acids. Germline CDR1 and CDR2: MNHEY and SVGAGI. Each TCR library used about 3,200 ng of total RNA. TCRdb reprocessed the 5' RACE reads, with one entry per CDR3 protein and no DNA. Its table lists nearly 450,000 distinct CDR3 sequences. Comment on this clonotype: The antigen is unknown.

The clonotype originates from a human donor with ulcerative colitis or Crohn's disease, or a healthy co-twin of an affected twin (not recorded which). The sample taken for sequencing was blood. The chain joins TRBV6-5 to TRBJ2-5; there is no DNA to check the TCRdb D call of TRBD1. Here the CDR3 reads CASSRTGVETQYF.